One and the same sample provided the 32 T cell receptor beta chains below, sequenced in a study of beta chain features in type 1 diabetes. Expressed TCRB transcripts were sequenced, since all the RNA that had been isolated was reverse transcribed. Assay: immunoSEQ multiplex PCR; the TCRdb copy retains only in-frame clones and omits some. The sample contains some 150,000 clones, roughly 10% of which appear only once. Specimen: naive CD4+ T cells from blood. These receptors were taken from a young man in good health.

There are a few counts of this clone. This sequence joins TRBV19 and TRBJ1-2, with TRBD1 matching over 9 bases. Germline CDR1 reads LNHDA; CDR2 reads SQIVND (reference sequence). Trimming cost V 8 bases and J 2 bases; bases outside gene matches: 6. The CDR3 has 14 residues. CDR3 DNA sequence: TGTGCCAGTGACACTGGACAGGGGAACTATGGCTACACCTTC. Amino acid sequence: CASDTGQGNYGYTF. The whole variable domain, filled in from reference TRBV19 and TRBJ1-2, reads DGGITQSPKYLFRKEGQNVTLSCEQNLNHDAMYWYRQDPGQGLRLIYYSQIVNDFQKGDIAEGYSVSREKKESFPLTVTSAQKNPTAFYLCASDTGQGNYGYTFGSGTRLTVV.

The chain joins TRBV7-2 to TRBJ2-3, with D hard to call. CDR1 is SGHTA, CDR2 FQGNSA, per germline. Trimming took off 1 base at V and 3 bases at J, with 5 bases between the two ends. This CDR3 has 13 amino acids. The CDR3 region is CASSLELTDTQYF. The CDR3 region has the DNA TGTGCCAGCAGCTTAGAACTAACAGATACGCAGTATTTT.

This clone occurred a few times. The chain uses TRBV4-2 and TRBJ1-2, with 9 bases matching TRBD1. Germline CDR1 is LGHNA and CDR2 is YNFKEQ. V lost 4 bases and J lost 3; bases outside the gene matches: 15. CDR3 length: 18 residues. The CDR3 is CASSPETPGQGFDYGYTF. Written as DNA, the CDR3 is TGTGCCAGCAGCCCAGAAACCCCAGGACAGGGGTTTGACTATGGCTACACCTTC.

This clone was detected a few times. The chain couples TRBV9 to TRBJ1-2; no clear D gene. Trimming took off 1 base at V and 8 bases at J, with 9 bases between the two ends. Germline values: CDR1 SGDLS, CDR2 YYNGEE. This CDR3 spans 12 amino acids. The CDR3 DNA is TGTGCCAGCAGCGTATTACAGCAAGGCTACACCTTC. Protein product: CASSVLQQGYTF.

This rearrangement joins TRBV18 to TRBJ2-1, with 16 bases matching TRBD2. In germline, CDR1 is KGHSH, CDR2 LQKENI. The CDR3 runs to 19 residues. Germline trimming cut 5 bases from V and 4 bases from J; bases unmatched to any gene: 11. CDR3 loop: CASSNTGTSGGALYNEQFF. The CDR3 DNA follows: TGTGCCAGCTCAAATACCGGGACTAGCGGGGGGGCCTTATACAATGAGCAGTTCTTC. Variable domain in full (rest from reference TRBV18 and TRBJ2-1): NAGVMQNPRHLVRRRGQEARLRCSPMKGHSHVYWYRQLPEEGLKFMVYLQKENIIDESGMPKERFSAEFPKEGPSILRIQQVVRGDSAAYFCASSNTGTSGGALYNEQFFGPGTRLTVL.

This clone came up a few times. The CDR3 nucleotides are TGTGCCAGCAGCTTATCAGCAGACCCAGGGGTTTACGAGCAGTACTTC. Its translation: CASSLSADPGVYEQYF. The chain carries TRBV5-6 and TRBJ2-7, with a possible D match to TRBD1 (6 bases). V lost 2 bases and J 4 bases, leaving 19 bases between the germline ends. The germline CDR1 and CDR2 sequences are SGHDT and YYEEEE. This CDR3 is built from 16 residues.

This clone turned up a few times. The CDR3 DNA reads TGTGCCAGCAGCTTTAGGGCAGGGGATGGCTACACCTTC. It is translated as CASSFRAGDGYTF. The rearrangement joins TRBV7-2 to TRBJ1-2, with a possible D match to TRBD1 (6 bases). The CDR3 has 13 residues. Germline CDR1 is SGHTA and CDR2 is FQGNSA. The germline V and J ends were trimmed by 3 bases and 6 bases, with 11 bases remaining between them. The whole variable domain, filled in from reference TRBV7-2 and TRBJ1-2, reads GAGVSQSPSNKVTEKGKDVELRCDPISGHTALYWYRQSLGQGLEFLIYFQGNSAPDKSGLPSDRFSAERTGGSVSTLTIQRTQQEDSAVYLCASSFRAGDGYTFGSGTRLTVV.

This chain links TRBV6-5 with TRBJ2-1; D perhaps matches TRBD1 (6 bases). V lost 10 bases to trimming and J lost 10 bases, with 23 bases between them. The V gene's germline CDR1 is MNHEY and CDR2 SVGAGI. The CDR3 length is 14 residues. As DNA, the CDR3 is TGTGCCACCCGACGGGACACCGGGGACCAGGAGCAGTTCTTC. Translation gives CATRRDTGDQEQFF.

The V call is TRBV5-1, the J call TRBJ2-7, with a weak D call TRBD1 (6 bases). The germline V gene encodes CDR1 SGHRS and CDR2 YFSETQ. The length of the CDR3 is 14 residues. The V end was cut by 1 base, the J end by 4 bases, with 12 bases between. In DNA, the CDR3 is TGCGCCAGCAGCTTGACCCCACAGGGTTACGAGCAGTACTTC. It is translated as CASSLTPQGYEQYF.

The V gene is TRBV28, the J gene TRBJ2-7, with 8 bases that match TRBD2. The junction had 11 bases not matched to a gene; V was cut back by 5 bases and J by 5 bases. The CDR3 contains 15 residues. Germline-derived CDR1 and CDR2 are MDHEN and SYDVKM. The CDR3 nucleotides read TGTGCCAGCAGTCCCCTCGGGGGGGGGATCCACGAGCAGTACTTC. It codes for CASSPLGGGIHEQYF.

The sample holds a few counts of this clone. This sequence joins TRBV5-6 and TRBJ1-2; TRBD1 is a possible D gene (6 bases). The germline V gene encodes CDR1 SGHDT and CDR2 YYEEEE. Trimming removed 2 bases at V and 0 bases at J, with 11 bases between. The CDR3 has 15 residues. The CDR3 DNA reads TGTGCCAGCAGCTTACCAGGGGTGGCTAACTATGGCTACACCTTC. Translated, it gives CASSLPGVANYGYTF.

This chain uses TRBV5-1 with TRBJ1-1; tentatively, D is TRBD1 (5 bases). Looked up from germline, CDR1 is SGHRS and CDR2 is YFSETQ. This CDR3 comprises 14 residues. The ends were cut back, 5 bases at V and 8 bases at J, with 19 bases in the middle. CDR3 bases: TGCGCCAGCAGTCGAAATACCGGGGGGACGGAAGCTTTCTTT. Translation: CASSRNTGGTEAFF.

This sequence joins TRBV30 and TRBJ1-5; 7 positions match TRBD1. The length of the CDR3 is 13 residues. Germline V gene sequence: CDR1 GTSNPN, CDR2 SVGIG (reference sequence). Trimming removed 5 bases from V and 5 bases from J; junction bases left unmatched: 6. CDR3 protein: CAWARQGDQPQHF. The CDR3 DNA reads as TGTGCCTGGGCGAGACAGGGTGATCAGCCCCAGCATTTT.

This clone was counted between two and nine times. The chain recombines TRBV5-6 with TRBJ1-1; 8 bases fit TRBD1. The junction had 5 bases not matched to a gene; V was cut back by 3 bases and J by 4 bases. Germline CDR1 and CDR2: SGHDT and YYEEEE. This CDR3 is 14 amino acids long. The chain's CDR3 is CASSYRDRRTEAFF. The CDR3 DNA reads TGTGCCAGCAGCTACAGGGACAGGCGCACTGAAGCTTTCTTT.

This sequence joins TRBV7-3 and TRBJ2-2; D is undetermined. The V end was cut by 2 bases, the J end by 7 bases, with 8 bases between. The CDR3 length is 13 residues. In germline, CDR1 is SGHTA, CDR2 FQGTGA. The chain's CDR3 is CASSLSGDGELFF. Written as DNA, the CDR3 is TGTGCCAGCAGCTTATCCGGAGACGGGGAGCTGTTTTTT.

V usage is TRBV19 and J usage is TRBJ2-2; D remains ambiguous. Germline values: CDR1 LNHDA, CDR2 SQIVND (reference sequence). V shed 9 bases and J shed 7 bases, with 15 bases lying between them. The CDR3 is made up of 13 amino acids. As DNA, the CDR3 is TGTGCCAGCCAAATTGTCGGTGTCGGGGAGCTGTTTTTT. Its protein product is CASQIVGVGELFF.

There are a few counts of this clone. The J gene is TRBJ1-5, the V gene TRBV7-9, with D tentatively TRBD1 (6 bases). The CDR3 extends over 16 amino acids. Germline V CDR1 and CDR2: SEHNR, FQNEAQ (reference sequence). The V and J ends lost 5 bases and 4 bases respectively, with 18 bases between them. Here the CDR3 reads CASSQGTGGQNQPQHF. Here the CDR3 DNA reads TGTGCCAGCAGCCAAGGAACCGGGGGGCAAAATCAGCCCCAGCATTTT.

The chain recombines TRBV6-4 with TRBJ1-6, with 7 bases fitting TRBD1. Germline loops: CDR1 MRHNA, CDR2 SNTAGT. The CDR3 extends over 14 amino acids. Trimming cost V 5 bases and J 7 bases; bases outside gene matches: 5. The CDR3 loop is CASSFTGANSPLHF. The CDR3, as DNA: TGTGCCAGCAGTTTTACAGGGGCCAATTCACCCCTCCACTTT.

This clone was detected a few times. The CDR3 DNA reads as TGTGCCAGCAGCCGGGCCGGGGGGAGCACAGATACGCAGTATTTT. Amino acids: CASSRAGGSTDTQYF. The chain recombines TRBV5-4 with TRBJ2-3; TRBD2 matches at 7 bases. Trimming at V came to 4 bases and at J to 0 bases, leaving 5 bases not matched to a gene. The CDR3 length is 15 residues. Per the germline V gene, CDR1 is SGHNT and CDR2 is YYREEE (reference sequence).

With regard to this clone: The junction differs from germline at one of its ends, possibly a read error. At the DNA level, this CDR3 is encoded by other sequences in the same sample as well. V gene TRBV7-3 combines with J gene TRBJ2-2, with 8 bases fitting TRBD2. The CDR3 is made up of 17 amino acids. From germline, CDR1 is SGHTA and CDR2 FQGTGA. The CDR3 loop reads CASSLLGGGYYTGELFF. In DNA, the CDR3 is TGTGCCAGCAGCTTACTCGGGGGGGGATATTACACCGGAGAGCTGTTTTTT.

There are a few counts of this clone. The CDR3, as DNA: TGTGCCAGCAGCCAAGCTGATAGCTCCTACAATGAGCAGTTCTTC. Amino acid sequence: CASSQADSSYNEQFF. The chain employs TRBV4-2 and TRBJ2-1; D ambiguous. The V and J ends lost 1 base and 0 bases respectively, with 7 bases between them. Germline loops: CDR1 LGHNA, CDR2 YNFKEQ. This CDR3 has 15 residues.

The V gene is TRBV5-4, the J gene TRBJ2-1, with 9 bases fitting TRBD1. The CDR3 is 15 residues long. Trimming took 4 bases from V and 7 from J; bases not matched to a gene: 9. In germline, CDR1 is SGHNT, CDR2 YYREEE (reference sequence). The CDR3: CASSQKDRGRNEQFF. The CDR3 DNA is TGTGCCAGCAGCCAAAAGGACAGGGGTCGTAATGAGCAGTTCTTC.

The rearrangement links TRBV7-2 to TRBJ1-2; weak D call: TRBD1 (5 bases). Germline loops: CDR1 SGHTA, CDR2 FQGNSA. The germline V and J ends were trimmed by 1 base and 4 bases, with 16 bases remaining between them. This CDR3 is 16 amino acids long. The CDR3 spells CASSLGIGGMRYGYTF. CDR3 nucleotide sequence: TGTGCCAGCAGCTTAGGTATTGGGGGGATGCGCTATGGCTACACCTTC.

This clone was picked up a small number of times. The J gene is TRBJ2-3, the V gene TRBV5-1; TRBD2 aligns across 10 bases. After removal of 3 bases from V and 2 bases from J, the junction contained 6 bases not matched to a gene. Germline loops: CDR1 SGHRS, CDR2 YFSETQ. The CDR3 consists of 16 residues. As DNA, the CDR3 is TGCGCCAGCAGCTGGCTAGCGGGGGACCCCACAGATACGCAGTATTTT. This sequence encodes CASSWLAGDPTDTQYF.

There are a few counts of this clone. The CDR3 sequence: CASSIFDSRQPQHF. The CDR3 coding sequence is TGTGCCAGTAGTATCTTTGACAGCCGGCAGCCCCAGCATTTT. This sequence joins TRBV19 and TRBJ1-5; possibly TRBD1 for D (5 bases). The CDR3 length is 14 residues. CDR1 is LNHDA, CDR2 SQIVND, per germline (reference sequence). Trimming removed 3 bases at V and 7 bases at J, with 13 bases between.

This clone showed up many times. The chain couples TRBV10-3 to TRBJ2-7; D not resolved. This CDR3 contains 12 residues. Germline values: CDR1 ENHRY, CDR2 SYGVKD. Trimming took 8 bases from V and 7 from J, leaving 15 bases between them. The CDR3: CAIGPEHPEQYF. The CDR3 DNA reads as TGTGCCATCGGTCCCGAGCATCCAGAGCAGTACTTC.

Only a few counts were recorded for this clone. The chain couples TRBV6-6 to TRBJ2-5; D is perhaps TRBD1 (5 bases). This CDR3 region has 16 residues. CDR1 and CDR2 from the germline V gene are MNHNY and SVGAGI (reference sequence). V was cut by 8 bases and J by 5 bases, with 24 bases left in between. CDR3 DNA sequence: TGTGCCAGCCAGAACCCTCGCTCAGGGCTAATGGAGACCCAGTACTTC. Its translation is CASQNPRSGLMETQYF.

This clone came up a few times. The chain has TRBV5-1 and TRBJ1-2, with 8 bases matching TRBD1. The CDR3 contains 15 residues. CDR1 SGHRS and CDR2 YFSETQ come from the germline V gene. V was pared by 2 bases and J by 3 bases, with 6 bases of the junction left unmatched. CDR3 sequence reads: CASSFQGAPDYGYTF. In DNA, the CDR3 is TGCGCCAGCAGCTTCCAGGGGGCGCCGGACTATGGCTACACCTTC.

The V and J genes are TRBV5-1 and TRBJ2-2; possible D gene TRBD2, 5 bases. CDR1 SGHRS and CDR2 YFSETQ come from the germline V gene. V was cut by 3 bases and J by 6 bases, with 12 bases left in between. The CDR3 contains 14 residues. The CDR3 spells CASSWPDGAGELFF. CDR3 sequence (DNA): TGCGCCAGCAGCTGGCCGGACGGGGCCGGGGAGCTGTTTTTT.

A few counts support this clone. The chain joins TRBV5-8 to TRBJ2-1, with 9 positions matching TRBD1. The J segment lost 3 bases and the V segment lost 4 bases, leaving 8 bases of the junction unmatched. Germline lookup yields CDR1 SGHTS and CDR2 YDEGEE. CDR3 length: 16 residues. This CDR3 reads CASSPPGQGFYNEQFF. In DNA form, the CDR3 reads TGTGCCAGCAGCCCGCCGGGACAGGGCTTCTACAATGAGCAGTTCTTC.

This clone was seen many times. The V call is TRBV28, the J call TRBJ1-5; D call uncertain. The CDR3 length is 15 residues. The V gene lost 5 bases and the J gene lost 4 bases, with 15 bases spanning the gap. The germline CDR1 and CDR2 sequences are MDHEN and SYDVKM. The CDR3 coding sequence is TGTGCCAGCAGTCCCCTCGACTCGGGGAATCAGCCCCAGCATTTT. Translated, it gives CASSPLDSGNQPQHF.

The table lists this clone with a few counts. This chain joins TRBV6-6 and TRBJ1-4; no clear D. V lost 10 bases and J 8 bases, leaving 20 bases between the germline ends. Per germline, CDR1 MNHNY and CDR2 SVGAGI (reference sequence). The CDR3 is 14 residues long. CDR3 in DNA: TGTGCCACCATCGGGAGGGCAACCCCGGAAAAACTGTTTTTT. Translating gives CATIGRATPEKLFF.